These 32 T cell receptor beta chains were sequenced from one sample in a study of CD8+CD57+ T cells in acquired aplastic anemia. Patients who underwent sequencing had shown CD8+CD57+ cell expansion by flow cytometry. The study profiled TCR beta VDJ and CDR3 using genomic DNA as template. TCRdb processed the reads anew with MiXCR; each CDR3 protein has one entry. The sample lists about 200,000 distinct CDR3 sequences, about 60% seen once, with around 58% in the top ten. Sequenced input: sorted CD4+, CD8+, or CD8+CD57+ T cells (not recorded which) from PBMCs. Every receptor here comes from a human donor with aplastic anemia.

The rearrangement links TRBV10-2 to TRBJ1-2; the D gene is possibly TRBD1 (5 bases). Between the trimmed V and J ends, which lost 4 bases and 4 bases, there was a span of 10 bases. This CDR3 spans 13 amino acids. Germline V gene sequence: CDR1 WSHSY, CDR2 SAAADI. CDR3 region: CASSGGPSYGYTF. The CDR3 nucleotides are TGCGCCAGCAGTGGGGGACCGAGCTATGGCTACACCTTC.

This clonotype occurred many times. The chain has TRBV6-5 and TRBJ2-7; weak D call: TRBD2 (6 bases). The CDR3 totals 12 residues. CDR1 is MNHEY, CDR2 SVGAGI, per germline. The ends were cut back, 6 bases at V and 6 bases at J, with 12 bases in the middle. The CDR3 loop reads CASRSGSLEQYF. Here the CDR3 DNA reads TGTGCCAGCAGATCCGGGAGCCTCGAGCAGTACTTC.

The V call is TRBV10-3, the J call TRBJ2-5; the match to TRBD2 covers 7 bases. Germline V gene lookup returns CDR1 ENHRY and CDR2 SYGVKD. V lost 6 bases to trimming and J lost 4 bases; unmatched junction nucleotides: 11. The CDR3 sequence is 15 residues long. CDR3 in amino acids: CAIRGPGLPGETQYF. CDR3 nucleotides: TGTGCCATCAGGGGACCGGGACTACCAGGAGAGACCCAGTACTTC.

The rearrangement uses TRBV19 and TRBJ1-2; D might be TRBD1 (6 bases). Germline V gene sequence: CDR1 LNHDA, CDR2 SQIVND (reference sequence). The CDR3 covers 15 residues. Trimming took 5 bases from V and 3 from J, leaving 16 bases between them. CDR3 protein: CASSSRGGADYGYTF. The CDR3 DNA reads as TGTGCCAGTAGTTCCCGCGGGGGGGCGGACTATGGCTACACCTTC.

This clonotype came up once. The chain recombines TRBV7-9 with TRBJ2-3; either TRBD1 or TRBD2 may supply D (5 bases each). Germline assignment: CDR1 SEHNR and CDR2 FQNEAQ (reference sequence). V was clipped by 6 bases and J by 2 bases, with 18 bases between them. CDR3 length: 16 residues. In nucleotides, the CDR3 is TGTGCCAGCAGTTCTTCCGGGACGGATTACACAGATACGCAGTATTTT. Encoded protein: CASSSSGTDYTDTQYF.

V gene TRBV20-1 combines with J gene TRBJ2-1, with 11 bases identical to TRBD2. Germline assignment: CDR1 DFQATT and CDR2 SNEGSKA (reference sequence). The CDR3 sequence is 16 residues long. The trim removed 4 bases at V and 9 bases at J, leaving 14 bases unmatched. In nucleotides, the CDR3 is TGCAGTGCTACCCGGGGGGCTAGCGGGAGGAGGAGTGAGCAGTTCTTC. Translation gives CSATRGASGRRSEQFF.

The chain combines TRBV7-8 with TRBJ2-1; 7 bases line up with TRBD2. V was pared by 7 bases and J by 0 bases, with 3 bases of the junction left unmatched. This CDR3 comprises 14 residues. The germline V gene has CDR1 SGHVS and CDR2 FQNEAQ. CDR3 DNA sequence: TGTGCCAGCAAACGGGACTACTCCTACAATGAGCAGTTCTTC. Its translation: CASKRDYSYNEQFF.

The CDR3 here is CASSILTDTQYF. CDR3 sequence (DNA): TGTGCCAGCAGCATACTCACAGATACGCAGTATTTT. The V and J genes are TRBV7-9 and TRBJ2-3; D call uncertain. V lost 5 bases to trimming and J lost 2 bases, with 5 bases between them. The CDR3 length is 12 residues. Germline loops: CDR1 SEHNR, CDR2 FQNEAQ (reference sequence).

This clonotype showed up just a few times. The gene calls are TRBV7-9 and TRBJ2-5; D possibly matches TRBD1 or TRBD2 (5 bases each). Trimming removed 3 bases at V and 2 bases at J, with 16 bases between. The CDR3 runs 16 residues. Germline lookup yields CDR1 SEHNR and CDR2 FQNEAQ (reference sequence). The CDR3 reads CASSFWDASQQETQYF. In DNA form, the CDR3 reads TGTGCCAGCAGCTTCTGGGACGCTAGCCAACAAGAGACCCAGTACTTC.

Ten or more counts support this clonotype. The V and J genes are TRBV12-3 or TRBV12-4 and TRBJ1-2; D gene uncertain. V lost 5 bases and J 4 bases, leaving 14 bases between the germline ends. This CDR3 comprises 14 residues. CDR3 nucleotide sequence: TGTGCCAGCAGTCCCCCCAGTACCCTCTATGGCTACACCTTC. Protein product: CASSPPSTLYGYTF.

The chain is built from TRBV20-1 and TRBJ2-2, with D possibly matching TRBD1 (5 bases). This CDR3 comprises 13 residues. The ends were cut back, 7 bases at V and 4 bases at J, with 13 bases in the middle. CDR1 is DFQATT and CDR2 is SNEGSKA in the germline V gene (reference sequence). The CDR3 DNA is TGCAGTGGGGGCGTCAGGGCCACCGGGGAGCTGTTTTTT. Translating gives CSGGVRATGELFF.

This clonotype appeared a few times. In DNA, the CDR3 is TGTGCCAGCAGCTTGGGACAGGGGGCGCGGGGCTACACCTTC. It translates to CASSLGQGARGYTF. The chain employs TRBV7-2 and TRBJ1-2; 12 bases map to TRBD1. This CDR3 comprises 14 residues. The junction had 4 bases not matched to a gene; V was cut back by 3 bases and J by 8 bases. Germline V gives CDR1 SGHTA, CDR2 FQGNSA. Drawing the rest from reference TRBV7-2 and TRBJ1-2, the complete variable domain is GAGVSQSPSNKVTEKGKDVELRCDPISGHTALYWYRQSLGQGLEFLIYFQGNSAPDKSGLPSDRFSAERTGGSVSTLTIQRTQQEDSAVYLCASSLGQGARGYTFGSGTRLTVV.

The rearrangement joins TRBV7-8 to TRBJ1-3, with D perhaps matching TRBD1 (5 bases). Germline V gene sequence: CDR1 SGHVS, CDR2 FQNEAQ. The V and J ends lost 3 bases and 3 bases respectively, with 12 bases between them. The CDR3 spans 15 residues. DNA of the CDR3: TGTGCCAGCAGCTTGGTGTGGGGGAGTGGAAACACCATATATTTT. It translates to CASSLVWGSGNTIYF.

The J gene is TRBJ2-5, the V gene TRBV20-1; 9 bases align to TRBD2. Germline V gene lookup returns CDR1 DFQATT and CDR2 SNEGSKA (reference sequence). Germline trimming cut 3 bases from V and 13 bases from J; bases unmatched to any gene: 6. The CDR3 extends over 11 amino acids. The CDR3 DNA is TGCAGTGCTAGCTTTAGCGGGAGAGGGTACTTC. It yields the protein CSASFSGRGYF.

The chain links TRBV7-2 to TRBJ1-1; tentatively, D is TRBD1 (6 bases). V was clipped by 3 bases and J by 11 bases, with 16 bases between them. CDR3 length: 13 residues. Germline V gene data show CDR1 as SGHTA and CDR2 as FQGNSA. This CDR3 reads CASSFGVQGIAFF. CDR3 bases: TGTGCCAGCAGCTTTGGGGTGCAGGGGATCGCTTTCTTT.

CDR3 bases: TGTGCCAGCAGCTCTGTCGGGACAGAGGGGTTCAAACTGTTTTTT. It encodes CASSSVGTEGFKLFF. The genes are TRBV4-2 and TRBJ1-4, with 7 bases aligning to TRBD1. The V gene's germline CDR1 is LGHNA and CDR2 YNFKEQ. The CDR3 runs to 15 residues. V was pared by 5 bases and J by 11 bases, with 14 bases of the junction left unmatched.

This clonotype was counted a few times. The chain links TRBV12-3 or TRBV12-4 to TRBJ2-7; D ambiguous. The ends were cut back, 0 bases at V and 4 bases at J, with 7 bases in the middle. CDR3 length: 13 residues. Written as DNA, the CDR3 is TGTGCCAGCAGTTTAGCCCCACCGTACGAGCAGTACTTC. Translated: CASSLAPPYEQYF.

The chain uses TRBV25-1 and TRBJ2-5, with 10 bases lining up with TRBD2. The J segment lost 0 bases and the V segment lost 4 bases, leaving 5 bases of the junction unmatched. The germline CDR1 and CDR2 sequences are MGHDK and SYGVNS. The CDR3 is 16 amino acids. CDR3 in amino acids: CASSGGLAANQETQYF. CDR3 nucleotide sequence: TGTGCCAGCAGTGGAGGACTAGCGGCTAACCAAGAGACCCAGTACTTC.

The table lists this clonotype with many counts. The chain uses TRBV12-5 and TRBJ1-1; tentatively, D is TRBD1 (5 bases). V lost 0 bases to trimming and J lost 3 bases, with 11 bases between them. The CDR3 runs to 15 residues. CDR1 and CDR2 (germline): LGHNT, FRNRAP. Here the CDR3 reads CASGLVLGGDTEAFF. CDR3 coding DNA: TGTGCTAGTGGTTTGGTACTGGGAGGGGACACTGAAGCTTTCTTT.

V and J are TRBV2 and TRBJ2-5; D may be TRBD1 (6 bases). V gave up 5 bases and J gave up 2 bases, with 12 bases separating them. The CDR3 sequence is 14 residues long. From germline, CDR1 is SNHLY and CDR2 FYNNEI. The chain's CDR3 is CASSYSDRQETQYF. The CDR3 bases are TGTGCCAGCAGTTACTCGGACAGACAAGAGACCCAGTACTTC.

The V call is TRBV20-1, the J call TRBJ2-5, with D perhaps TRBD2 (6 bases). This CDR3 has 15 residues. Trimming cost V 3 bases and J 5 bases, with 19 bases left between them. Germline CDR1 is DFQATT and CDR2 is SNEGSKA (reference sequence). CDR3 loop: CSASEAASVRETQYF. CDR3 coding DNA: TGCAGTGCTAGTGAGGCGGCTAGCGTTAGGGAGACCCAGTACTTC.

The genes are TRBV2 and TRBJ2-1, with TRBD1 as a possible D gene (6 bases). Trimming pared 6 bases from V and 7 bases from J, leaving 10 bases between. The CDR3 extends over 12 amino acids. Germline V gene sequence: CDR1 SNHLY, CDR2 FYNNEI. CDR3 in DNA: TGTGCCAGCAGGATACAGGGAAATGAGCAGTTCTTC. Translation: CASRIQGNEQFF.

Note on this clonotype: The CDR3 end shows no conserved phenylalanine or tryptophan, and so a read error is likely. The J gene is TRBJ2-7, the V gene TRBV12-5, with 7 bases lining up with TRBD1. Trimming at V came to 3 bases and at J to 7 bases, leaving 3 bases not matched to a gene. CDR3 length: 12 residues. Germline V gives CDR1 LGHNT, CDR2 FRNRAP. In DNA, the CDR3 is TGTGCTAGTGGTTTTACAGGGGCGGAGCAGTACCTC. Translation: CASGFTGAEQYL.

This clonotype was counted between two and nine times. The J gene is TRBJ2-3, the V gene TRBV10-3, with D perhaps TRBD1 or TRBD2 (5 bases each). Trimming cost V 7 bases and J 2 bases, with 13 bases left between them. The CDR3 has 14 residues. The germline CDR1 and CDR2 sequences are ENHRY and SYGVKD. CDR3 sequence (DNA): TGTGCCATCAATCCGGGACGGACCACAGATACGCAGTATTTT. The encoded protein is CAINPGRTTDTQYF.

This CDR3 reads CASSSGGSSYEQYF. DNA for the CDR3: TGCGCCAGCAGCTCGGGGGGGAGCTCCTACGAGCAGTACTTC. This chain links TRBV5-1 with TRBJ2-7, with 8 bases that match TRBD2. J was trimmed by 0 bases and V by 3 bases; bases with no gene match: 2. The CDR3 contains 14 residues. CDR1 is SGHRS and CDR2 is YFSETQ in the germline V gene.

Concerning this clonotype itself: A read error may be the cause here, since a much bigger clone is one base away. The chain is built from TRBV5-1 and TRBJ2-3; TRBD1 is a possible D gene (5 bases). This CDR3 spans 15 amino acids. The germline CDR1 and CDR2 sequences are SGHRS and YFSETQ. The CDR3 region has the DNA TGCGCCAGCAGCTTGGGGACAAGTAGCACATATACGCAGTATTTT. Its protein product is CASSLGTSSTYTQYF.

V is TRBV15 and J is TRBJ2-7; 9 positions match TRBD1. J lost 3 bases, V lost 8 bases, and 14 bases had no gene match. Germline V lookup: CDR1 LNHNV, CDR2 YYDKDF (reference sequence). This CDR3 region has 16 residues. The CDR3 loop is CATSSGTGSGLYEQYF. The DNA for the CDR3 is TGTGCCACCTCCTCCGGGACAGGGAGTGGGCTCTACGAGCAGTACTTC. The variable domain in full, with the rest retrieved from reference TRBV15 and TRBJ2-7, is DAMVIQNPRYQVTQFGKPVTLSCSQTLNHNVMYWYQQKSSQAPKLLFHYYDKDFNNEADTPDNFQSRRPNTSFCFLDIRSPGLGDTAMYLCATSSGTGSGLYEQYFGPGTRLTVT.

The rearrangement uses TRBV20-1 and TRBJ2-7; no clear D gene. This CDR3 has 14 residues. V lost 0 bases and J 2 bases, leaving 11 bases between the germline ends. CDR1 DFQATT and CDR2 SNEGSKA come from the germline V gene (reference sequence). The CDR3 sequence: CSARDEASTYEQYF. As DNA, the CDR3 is TGCAGTGCTAGAGATGAGGCCTCAACCTACGAGCAGTACTTC.

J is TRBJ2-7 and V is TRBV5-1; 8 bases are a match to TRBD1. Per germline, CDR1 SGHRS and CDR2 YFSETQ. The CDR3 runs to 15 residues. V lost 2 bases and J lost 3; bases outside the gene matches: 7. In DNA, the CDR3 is TGCGCCAGCAGCTTTGGGACAGGTACACTCTACGAGCAGTACTTC. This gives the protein CASSFGTGTLYEQYF. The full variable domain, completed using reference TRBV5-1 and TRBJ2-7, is KAGVTQTPRYLIKTRGQQVTLSCSPISGHRSVSWYQQTPGQGLQFLFEYFSETQRNKGNFPGRFSGRQFSNSRSEMNVSTLELGDSALYLCASSFGTGTLYEQYFGPGTRLTVT.

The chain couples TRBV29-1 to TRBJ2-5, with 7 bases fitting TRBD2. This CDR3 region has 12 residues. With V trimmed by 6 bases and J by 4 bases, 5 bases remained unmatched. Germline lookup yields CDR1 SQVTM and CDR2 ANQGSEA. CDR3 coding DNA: TGCAGCGTACCATGGGGGGGAGAGACCCAGTACTTC. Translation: CSVPWGGETQYF.

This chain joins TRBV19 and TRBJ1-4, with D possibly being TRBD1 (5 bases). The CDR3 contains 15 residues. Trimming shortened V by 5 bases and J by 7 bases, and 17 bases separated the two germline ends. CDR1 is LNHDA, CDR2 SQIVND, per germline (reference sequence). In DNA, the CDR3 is TGTGCCAGTAGTCCAGGCAATCCAGGGACTGAAAAACTGTTTTTT. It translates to CASSPGNPGTEKLFF.

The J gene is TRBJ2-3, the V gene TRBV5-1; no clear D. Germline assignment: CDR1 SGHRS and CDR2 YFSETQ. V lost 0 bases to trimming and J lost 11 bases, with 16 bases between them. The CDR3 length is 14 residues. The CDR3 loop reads CASSLAGSGNEQYF. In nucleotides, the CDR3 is TGCGCCAGCAGCTTGGCTGGGTCCGGCAATGAGCAGTATTTT.